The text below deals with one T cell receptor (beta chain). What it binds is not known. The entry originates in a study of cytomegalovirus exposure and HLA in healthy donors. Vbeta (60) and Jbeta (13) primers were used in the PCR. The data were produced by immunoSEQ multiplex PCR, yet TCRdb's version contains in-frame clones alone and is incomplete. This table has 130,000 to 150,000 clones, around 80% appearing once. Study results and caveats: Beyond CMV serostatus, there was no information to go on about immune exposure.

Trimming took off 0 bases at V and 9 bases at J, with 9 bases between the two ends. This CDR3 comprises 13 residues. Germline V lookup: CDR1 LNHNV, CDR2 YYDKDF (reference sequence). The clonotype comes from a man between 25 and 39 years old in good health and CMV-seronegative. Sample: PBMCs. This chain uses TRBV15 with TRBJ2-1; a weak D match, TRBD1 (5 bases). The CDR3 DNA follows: TGTGCCACCAGCAGAGATAACAGGCCTGAGCAGTTCTTC. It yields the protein CATSRDNRPEQFF.